What follows are 2 T cell receptor beta chains derived from one specimen sequenced in a study of T cells in Graves' hyperthyroidism and ophthalmopathy. The source material, RNA transcripts, was used to amplify TCR beta CDR3 regions. The study used the HTBI primer set for a first-round RT-PCR of the TCR CDR3. TCRdb passed the multiplex PCR reads through MiXCR, listing each CDR3 protein once. The profile shows nearly 750,000 distinct CDR3 sequences, roughly a third of them singletons. Input material: blood. Receptor source: a woman aged 40-49 years with Graves' hyperthyroidism.

This clonotype came up a few times. The chain has TRBV9 and TRBJ2-2, with TRBD2 matching over 7 bases. Germline V gives CDR1 SGDLS, CDR2 YYNGEE. Unmatched junction bases numbered 6, after V lost 3 bases and J lost 4 bases. The CDR3 extends over 15 amino acids. CDR3 sequence: CASSESGTTTGELFF. CDR3 bases: TGTGCCAGCAGCGAATCCGGGACTACCACCGGGGAGCTGTTTTTT.

In its sample, this clonotype was seen a few times. This chain uses TRBV4-1 with TRBJ2-7, with D possibly being TRBD1 (5 bases). Germline V CDR1 and CDR2: MGHRA, YSYEKL. The CDR3 runs 15 residues. V was trimmed by 1 base and J by 7 bases, leaving 17 bases between them. For the CDR3, the DNA is TGCGCCAGCAGCCAAGGTTCAGGGATCTCGTGGGAGCAGTACTTC. It specifies CASSQGSGISWEQYF.